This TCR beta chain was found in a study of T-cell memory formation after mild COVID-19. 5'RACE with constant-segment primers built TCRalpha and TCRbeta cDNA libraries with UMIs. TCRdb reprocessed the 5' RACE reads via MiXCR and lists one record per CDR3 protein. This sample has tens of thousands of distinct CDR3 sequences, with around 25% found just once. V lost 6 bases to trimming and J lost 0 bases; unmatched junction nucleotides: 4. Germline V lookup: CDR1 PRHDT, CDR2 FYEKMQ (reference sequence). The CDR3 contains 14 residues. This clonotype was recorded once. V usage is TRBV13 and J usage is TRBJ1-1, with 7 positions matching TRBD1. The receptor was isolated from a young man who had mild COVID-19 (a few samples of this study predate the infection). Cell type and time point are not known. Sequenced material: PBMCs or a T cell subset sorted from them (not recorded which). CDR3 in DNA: TGTGCCAGCAGACCAGGGGGGATGAACACTGAAGCTTTCTTT. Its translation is CASRPGGMNTEAFF.